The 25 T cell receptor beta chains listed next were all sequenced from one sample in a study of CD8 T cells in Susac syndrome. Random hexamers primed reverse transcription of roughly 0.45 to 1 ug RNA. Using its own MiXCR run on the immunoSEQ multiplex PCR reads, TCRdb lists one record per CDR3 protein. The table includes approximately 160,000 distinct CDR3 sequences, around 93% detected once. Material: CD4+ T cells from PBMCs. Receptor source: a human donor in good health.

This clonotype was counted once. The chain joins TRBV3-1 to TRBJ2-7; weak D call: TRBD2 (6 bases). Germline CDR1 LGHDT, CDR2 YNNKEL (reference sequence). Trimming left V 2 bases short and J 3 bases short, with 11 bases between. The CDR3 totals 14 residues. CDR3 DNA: TGTGCCAGCAGCCAACGGGGGTCGGACTACGAGCAGTACTTC. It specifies CASSQRGSDYEQYF.

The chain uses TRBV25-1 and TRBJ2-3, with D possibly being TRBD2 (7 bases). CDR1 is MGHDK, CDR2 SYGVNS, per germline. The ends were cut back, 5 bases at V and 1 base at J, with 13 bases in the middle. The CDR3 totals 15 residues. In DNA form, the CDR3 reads TGTGCCAGCAGTCGGGGGCTAGCGGGCACAGATACGCAGTATTTT. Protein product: CASSRGLAGTDTQYF. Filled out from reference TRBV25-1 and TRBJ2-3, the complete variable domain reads EADIYQTPRYLVIGTGKKITLECSQTMGHDKMYWYQQDPGMELHLIHYSYGVNSTEKGDLSSESTVSRIRTEHFPLTLESARPSHTSQYLCASSRGLAGTDTQYFGPGTRLTVL.

The CDR3 DNA reads TGTGCCAGCAGCCGAGCGGGGGGGCAGGGAGAGACCCAGTACTTC. Residues: CASSRAGGQGETQYF. The chain combines TRBV12-3 or TRBV12-4 with TRBJ2-5, with 10 bases fitting TRBD2. The J segment lost 4 bases and the V segment lost 6 bases, leaving 8 bases of the junction unmatched. The CDR3 length is 15 residues.

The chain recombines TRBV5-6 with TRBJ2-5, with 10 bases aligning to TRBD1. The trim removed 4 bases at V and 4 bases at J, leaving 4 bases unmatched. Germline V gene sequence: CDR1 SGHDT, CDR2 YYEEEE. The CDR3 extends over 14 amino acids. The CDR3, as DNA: TGTGCCAGCAGCCCGGACAGGGGGTTAGAGACCCAGTACTTC. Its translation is CASSPDRGLETQYF.

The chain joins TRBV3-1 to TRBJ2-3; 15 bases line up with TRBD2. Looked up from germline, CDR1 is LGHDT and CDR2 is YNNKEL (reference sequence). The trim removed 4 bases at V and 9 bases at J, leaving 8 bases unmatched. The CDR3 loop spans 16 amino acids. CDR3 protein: CASSPGTSGGRGTQYF. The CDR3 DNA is TGTGCCAGCAGCCCAGGGACTAGCGGGGGGCGTGGCACGCAGTATTTT.

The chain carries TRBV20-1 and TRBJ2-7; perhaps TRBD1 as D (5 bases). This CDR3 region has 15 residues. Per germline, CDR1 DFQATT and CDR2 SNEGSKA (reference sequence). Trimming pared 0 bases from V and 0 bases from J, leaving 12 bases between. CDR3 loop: CSARDRGVSSYEQYF. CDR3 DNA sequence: TGCAGTGCTAGAGATAGGGGTGTGAGCTCCTACGAGCAGTACTTC.

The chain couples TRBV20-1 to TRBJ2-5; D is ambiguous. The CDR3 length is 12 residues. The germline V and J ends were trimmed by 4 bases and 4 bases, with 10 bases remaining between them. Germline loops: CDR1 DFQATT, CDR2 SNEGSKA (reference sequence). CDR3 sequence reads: CSAKTPGETQYF. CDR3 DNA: TGCAGTGCTAAAACCCCCGGAGAGACCCAGTACTTC.

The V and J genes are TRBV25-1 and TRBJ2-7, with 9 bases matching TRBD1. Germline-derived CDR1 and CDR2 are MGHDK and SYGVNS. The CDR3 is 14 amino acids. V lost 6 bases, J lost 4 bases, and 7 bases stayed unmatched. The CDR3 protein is CASSRTGVGYEQYF. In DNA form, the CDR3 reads TGTGCCAGCAGCAGGACAGGGGTGGGATACGAGCAGTACTTC.

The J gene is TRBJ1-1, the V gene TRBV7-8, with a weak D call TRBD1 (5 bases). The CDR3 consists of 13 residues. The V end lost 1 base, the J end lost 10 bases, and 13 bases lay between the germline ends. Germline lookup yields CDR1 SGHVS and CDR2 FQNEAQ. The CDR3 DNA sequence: TGTGCCAGCAGCTTAGGACGGCGGCAGGGAGCTTTCTTT. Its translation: CASSLGRRQGAFF.

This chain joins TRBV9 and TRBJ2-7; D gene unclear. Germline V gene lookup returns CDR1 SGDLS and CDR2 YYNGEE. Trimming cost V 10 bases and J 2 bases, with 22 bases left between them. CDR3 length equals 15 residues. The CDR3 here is CAETSATLGTYEQYF. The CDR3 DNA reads TGTGCCGAGACCTCCGCAACTCTGGGCACCTACGAGCAGTACTTC. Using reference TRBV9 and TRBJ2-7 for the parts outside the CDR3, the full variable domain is DSGVTQTPKHLITATGQRVTLRCSPRSGDLSVYWYQQSLDQGLQFLIQYYNGEERAKGNILERFSAQQFPDLHSELNLSSLELGDSALYFCAETSATLGTYEQYFGPGTRLTVT.

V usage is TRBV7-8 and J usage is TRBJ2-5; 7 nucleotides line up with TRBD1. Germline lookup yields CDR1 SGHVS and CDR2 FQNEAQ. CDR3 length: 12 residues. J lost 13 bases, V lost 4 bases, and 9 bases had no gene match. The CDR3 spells CASSSQDRVSYF. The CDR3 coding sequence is TGTGCCAGCAGCTCACAAGACAGGGTCTCGTACTTC.

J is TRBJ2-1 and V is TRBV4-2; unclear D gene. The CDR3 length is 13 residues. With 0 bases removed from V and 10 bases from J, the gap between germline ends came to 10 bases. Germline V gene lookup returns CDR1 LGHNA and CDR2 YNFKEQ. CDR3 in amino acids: CASSQDVSREQFF. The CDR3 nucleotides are TGTGCCAGCAGCCAAGATGTTTCGCGAGAGCAGTTCTTC.

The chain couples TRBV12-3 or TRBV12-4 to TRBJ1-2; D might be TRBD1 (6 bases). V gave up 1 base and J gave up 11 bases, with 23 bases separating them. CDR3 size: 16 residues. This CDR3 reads CASSLEGTRAALGYTF. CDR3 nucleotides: TGTGCCAGCAGTTTAGAGGGGACAAGGGCCGCGCTAGGTTACACCTTC.

CDR3 nucleotide sequence: TGCGCCAGCAGCCAAGATGGGGGTCAGGATCAGCCCCAGCATTTT. Encoded protein: CASSQDGGQDQPQHF. The rearrangement links TRBV4-1 to TRBJ1-5; TRBD1 is a possible D gene (5 bases). The CDR3 is 15 amino acids. V dropped 0 bases and J dropped 5 bases, with 11 bases sitting between them. CDR1 and CDR2 from the germline V gene are MGHRA and YSYEKL.

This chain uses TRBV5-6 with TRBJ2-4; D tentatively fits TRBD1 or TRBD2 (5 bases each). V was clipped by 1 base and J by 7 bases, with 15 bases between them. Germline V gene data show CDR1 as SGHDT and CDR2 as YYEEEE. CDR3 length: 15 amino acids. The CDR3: CASSLMRGGSNIQYF. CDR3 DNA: TGTGCCAGCAGCTTGATGAGGGGCGGTAGTAACATTCAGTACTTC.

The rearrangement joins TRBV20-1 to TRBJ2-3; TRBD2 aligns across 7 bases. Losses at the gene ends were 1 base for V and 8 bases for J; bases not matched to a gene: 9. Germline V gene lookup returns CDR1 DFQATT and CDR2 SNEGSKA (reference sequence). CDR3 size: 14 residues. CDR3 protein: CSARASGEGGTQYF. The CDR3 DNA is TGCAGTGCTAGAGCGTCGGGGGAGGGCGGTACGCAGTATTTT.

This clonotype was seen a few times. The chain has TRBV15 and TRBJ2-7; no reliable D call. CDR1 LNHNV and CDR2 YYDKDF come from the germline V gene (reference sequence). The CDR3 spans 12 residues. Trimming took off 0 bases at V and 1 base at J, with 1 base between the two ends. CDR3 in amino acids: CATSRDSYEQYF. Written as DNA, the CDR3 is TGTGCCACCAGCAGAGATTCCTACGAGCAGTACTTC.

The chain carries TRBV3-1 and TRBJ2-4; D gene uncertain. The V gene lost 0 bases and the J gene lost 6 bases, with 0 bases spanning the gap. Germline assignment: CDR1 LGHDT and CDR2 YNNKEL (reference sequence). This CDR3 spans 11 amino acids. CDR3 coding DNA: TGTGCCAGCAGCCAAGAAAACATTCAGTACTTC. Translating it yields CASSQENIQYF.

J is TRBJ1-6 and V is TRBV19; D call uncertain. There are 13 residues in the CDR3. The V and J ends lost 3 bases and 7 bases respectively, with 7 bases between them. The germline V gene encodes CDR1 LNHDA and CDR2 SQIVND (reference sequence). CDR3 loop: CASSISQNSPLHF. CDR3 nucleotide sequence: TGTGCCAGTAGTATCTCTCAGAATTCACCCCTCCACTTT.

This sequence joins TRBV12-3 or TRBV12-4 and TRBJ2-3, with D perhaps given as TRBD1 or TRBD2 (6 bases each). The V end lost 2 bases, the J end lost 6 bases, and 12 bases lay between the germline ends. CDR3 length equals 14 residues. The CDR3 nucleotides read TGTGCCAGCAGTTTATCGGGGGCAGAGGATACGCAGTATTTT. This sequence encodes CASSLSGAEDTQYF.

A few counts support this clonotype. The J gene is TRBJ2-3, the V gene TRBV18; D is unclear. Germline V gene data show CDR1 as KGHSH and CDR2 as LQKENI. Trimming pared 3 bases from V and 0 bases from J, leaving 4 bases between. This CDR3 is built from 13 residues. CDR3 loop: CASSPASTDTQYF. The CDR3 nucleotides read TGTGCCAGCTCACCCGCAAGCACAGATACGCAGTATTTT.

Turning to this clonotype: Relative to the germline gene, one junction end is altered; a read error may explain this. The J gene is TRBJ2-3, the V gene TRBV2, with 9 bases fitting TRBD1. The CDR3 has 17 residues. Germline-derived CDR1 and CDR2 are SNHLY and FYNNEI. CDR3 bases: TGTTCCAGCAGTGGCCCCGCGGGACAGGGAACAGGAGATACGCAGTATTTT. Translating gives CSSSGPAGQGTGDTQYF.

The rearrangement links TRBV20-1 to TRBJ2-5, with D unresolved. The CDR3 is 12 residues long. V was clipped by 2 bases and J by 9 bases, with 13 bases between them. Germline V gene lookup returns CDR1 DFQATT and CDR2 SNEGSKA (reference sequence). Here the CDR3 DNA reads TGCAGTGCTAGACCTGAAGGCCGGGCCCAGTACTTC. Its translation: CSARPEGRAQYF.

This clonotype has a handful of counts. Written as DNA, the CDR3 is TGTGCCAGCAGCCGGACAGGGGGGAGCTACGAGCAGTACTTC. This encodes CASSRTGGSYEQYF. The chain has TRBV3-1 and TRBJ2-7; TRBD1 aligns across 10 bases. Per the germline V gene, CDR1 is LGHDT and CDR2 is YNNKEL (reference sequence). This CDR3 contains 14 residues. Germline trimming cut 4 bases from V and 3 bases from J; bases unmatched to any gene: 3.

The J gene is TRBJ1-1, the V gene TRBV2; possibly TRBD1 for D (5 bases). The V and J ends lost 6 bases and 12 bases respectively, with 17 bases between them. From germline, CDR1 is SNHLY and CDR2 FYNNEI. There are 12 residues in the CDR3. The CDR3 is CASRESGILTFF. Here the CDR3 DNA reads TGTGCCAGCAGGGAGTCAGGGATATTAACTTTCTTT.